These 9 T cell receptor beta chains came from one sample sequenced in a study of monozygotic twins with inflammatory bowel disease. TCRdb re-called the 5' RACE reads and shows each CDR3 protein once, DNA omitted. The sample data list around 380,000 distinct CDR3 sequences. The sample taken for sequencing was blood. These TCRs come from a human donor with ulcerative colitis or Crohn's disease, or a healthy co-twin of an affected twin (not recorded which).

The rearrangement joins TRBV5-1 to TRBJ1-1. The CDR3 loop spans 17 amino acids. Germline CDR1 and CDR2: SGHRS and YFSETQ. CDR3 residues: CASSPAWMTTKNTEAFF.

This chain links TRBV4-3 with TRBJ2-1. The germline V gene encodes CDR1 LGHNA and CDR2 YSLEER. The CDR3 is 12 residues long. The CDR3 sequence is CASSQKGNEQFF.

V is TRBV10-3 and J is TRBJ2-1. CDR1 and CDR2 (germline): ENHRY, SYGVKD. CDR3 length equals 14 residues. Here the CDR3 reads CAIGEPTAYNEQFF.

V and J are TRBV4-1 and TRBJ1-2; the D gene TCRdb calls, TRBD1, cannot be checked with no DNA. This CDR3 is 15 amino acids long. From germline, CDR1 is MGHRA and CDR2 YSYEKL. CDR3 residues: CASSQTRMVLYGYTF.

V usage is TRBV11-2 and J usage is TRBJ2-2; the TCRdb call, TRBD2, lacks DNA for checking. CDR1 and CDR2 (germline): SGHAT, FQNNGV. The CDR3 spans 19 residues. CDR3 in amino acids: CASSLVPPSGGLNTGELFF.

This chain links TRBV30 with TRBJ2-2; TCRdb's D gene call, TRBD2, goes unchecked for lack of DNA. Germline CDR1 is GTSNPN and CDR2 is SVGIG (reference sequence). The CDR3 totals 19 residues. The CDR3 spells CAWSPPGLAGGRNTGELFF.

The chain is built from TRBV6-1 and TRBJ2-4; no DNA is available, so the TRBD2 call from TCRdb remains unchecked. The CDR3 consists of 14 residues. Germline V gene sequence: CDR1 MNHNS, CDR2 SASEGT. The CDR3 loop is CASSGSGRENFRYF.

CDR3 region: CSAGVTSFYEQYF. The chain has TRBV20-1 and TRBJ2-7. The germline CDR1 and CDR2 sequences are DFQATT and SNEGSKA (reference sequence). The CDR3 length is 13 residues.

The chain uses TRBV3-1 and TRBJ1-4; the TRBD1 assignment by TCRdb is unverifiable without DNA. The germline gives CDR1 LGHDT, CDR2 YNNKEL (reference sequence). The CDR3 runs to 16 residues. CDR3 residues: CASSHLGTSTNEKLFF. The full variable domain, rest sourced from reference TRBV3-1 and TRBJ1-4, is DTAVSQTPKYLVTQMGNDKSIKCEQNLGHDTMYWYKQDSKKFLKIMFSYNNKELIINETVPNRFSPKSPDKAHLNLHINSLELGDSAVYFCASSHLGTSTNEKLFFGSGTQLSVL.